The 9 T cell receptor beta chains listed next were all sequenced from one sample in a study of T cell changes during pregnancy in multiple sclerosis (dated by TCRdb to between 2019 and 2020). Receptors were amplified or captured by the immunoSEQ multiplex PCR assay. In its TCRdb copy, this immuneACCESS table keeps in-frame sequences only and misses some clones. Where compared with another copy, unresolved V genes explain less than half of these, and the others have no known cause. Present in this sample are 50,000 to 55,000 clones, around 90% of which were seen just once. Of the sample, under 0.65% falls within the top ten clones. Sequenced material: CD4+ T cells from peripheral blood mononuclear cells, taken in the third trimester of pregnancy. Source of these receptors: a female donor with multiple sclerosis, enrolled in a pregnancy study.

The chain has TRBV25-1 and TRBJ2-1, with D unclear. Trimming removed 4 bases at V and 4 bases at J, with 11 bases between. CDR3 length: 14 amino acids. Germline loops: CDR1 MGHDK, CDR2 SYGVNS. This chain's CDR3 is CASSAYSIYNEQFF. The CDR3 DNA reads as TGTGCCAGCAGTGCCTATTCAATTTACAATGAGCAGTTCTTC.

The gene calls are TRBV6-1 and TRBJ2-7; 11 nucleotides line up with TRBD2. The germline V gene has CDR1 MNHNS and CDR2 SASEGT. This CDR3 has 14 amino acids. V was pared by 7 bases and J by 2 bases, with 4 bases of the junction left unmatched. The CDR3 region has the DNA TGTGCCAGCATCCATAGCGGGGGGGCCTACGAGCAGTACTTC. Protein product: CASIHSGGAYEQYF.

The sample holds one count of this clone. The chain combines TRBV7-8 with TRBJ2-2, with 9 bases matching TRBD1. Germline V gene sequence: CDR1 SGHVS, CDR2 FQNEAQ. The CDR3 covers 16 residues. V trimming: 7 bases; J trimming: 6 bases; junction bases outside the gene matches: 12. The CDR3 spells CASTDNRDRVAGELFF. In DNA form, the CDR3 reads TGTGCCAGCACCGATAACCGGGACAGGGTGGCCGGGGAGCTGTTTTTT.

This chain connects TRBV6-1 to TRBJ1-2; TRBD1 matches at 9 bases. V dropped 6 bases and J dropped 5; count of bases not matched to a gene: 10. This CDR3 has 15 amino acids. Germline V gives CDR1 MNHNS, CDR2 SASEGT. CDR3 in DNA: TGTGCCAGCAGGGGCGGACAGGGGAAAAGGTATGGCTACACCTTC. The encoded protein is CASRGGQGKRYGYTF.

This chain connects TRBV13 to TRBJ2-7, with a possible D match to TRBD1 (6 bases). V was pared by 3 bases and J by 3 bases, with 9 bases between. The CDR3 length is 13 residues. CDR1 is PRHDT and CDR2 is FYEKMQ in the germline V gene (reference sequence). The CDR3 region is CASSFRDNYEQYF. The CDR3 DNA sequence: TGTGCCAGCAGCTTCCGGGACAACTACGAGCAGTACTTC.

The gene calls are TRBV9 and TRBJ2-3; 14 nucleotides line up with TRBD2. V lost 4 bases to trimming and J lost 1 base; unmatched junction nucleotides: 14. The germline gives CDR1 SGDLS, CDR2 YYNGEE. The CDR3 length is 20 residues. The CDR3 bases are TGTGCCAGCAGCCAGACCGGGACTAGCGGGGGCAACTGGCGCACAGATACGCAGTATTTT. This translates into CASSQTGTSGGNWRTDTQYF.

J is TRBJ1-2 and V is TRBV5-1; 8 bases align to TRBD1. The CDR3 sequence is 14 residues long. From germline, CDR1 is SGHRS and CDR2 YFSETQ. Losses at the gene ends were 3 bases for V and 4 bases for J; bases not matched to a gene: 5. The CDR3 DNA is TGCGCCAGCAGCTCGGACAGGGCGATCTATGGCTACACCTTC. Its protein is CASSSDRAIYGYTF.

The rearrangement joins TRBV27 to TRBJ2-7; 16 bases line up with TRBD2. J gave up 0 bases and V 2 bases, and 4 bases lay outside the gene matches. This CDR3 contains 18 residues. Germline CDR1 and CDR2: MNHEY and SMNVEV (reference sequence). CDR3 DNA: TGTGCCAGCAGTTTAGGGACTAGCGGGGGGGCTATCTCCTACGAGCAGTACTTC. This codes for CASSLGTSGGAISYEQYF.

The rearrangement joins TRBV4-1 to TRBJ1-2; tentatively, D is TRBD1 (5 bases). The V gene's germline CDR1 is MGHRA and CDR2 YSYEKL. V was clipped by 2 bases and J by 8 bases, with 24 bases between them. The CDR3 covers 17 residues. This CDR3 reads CASSQPLQRDSSRGYTF. The CDR3 bases are TGCGCCAGCAGCCAACCCCTTCAACGCGACAGTTCGAGGGGCTACACCTTC.